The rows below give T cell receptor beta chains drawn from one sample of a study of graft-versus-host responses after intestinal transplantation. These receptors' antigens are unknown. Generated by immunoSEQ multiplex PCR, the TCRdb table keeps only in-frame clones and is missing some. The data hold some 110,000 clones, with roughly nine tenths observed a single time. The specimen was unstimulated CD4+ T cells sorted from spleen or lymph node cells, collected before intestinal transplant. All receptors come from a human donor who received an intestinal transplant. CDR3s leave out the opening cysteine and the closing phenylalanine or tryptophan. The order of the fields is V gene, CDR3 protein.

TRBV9,ASSVGPTPWNEQF
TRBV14,ASSQDRDEQF
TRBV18,ASSPMQGQNTEAF
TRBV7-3,ASRQGPNTGELF
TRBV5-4,ASSLSAGAGTDTQY
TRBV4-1,ASSQLPNGGLQETQY
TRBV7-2,ASSLDGGRGEKLF
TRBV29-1,SGSGGGETQY
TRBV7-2,ASSFFFASNTGELF
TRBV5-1,ASSVGLAGVTDTQY
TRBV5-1,ASSLIPRGMESYT
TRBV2,ASSRGGDNKETQY
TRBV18,ASSPQGDYGYT
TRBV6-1,ASSEQGAAEAF
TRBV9,ASSARDSGNEQF
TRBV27,ASSFQSSGQPQH
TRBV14,ASSQKTGANNSPLH
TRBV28,ASSLLDRGQAEAF
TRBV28,ASSRPRENQPQH
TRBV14,ASSHRIRGTEAF
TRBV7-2,ASSNRQGPYEQY
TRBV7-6,ASSLVTGELF
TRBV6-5,ASSYADRGRDTEAF
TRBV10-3,ATSDRASTDTQY
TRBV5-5,ASSLWSGDEQY
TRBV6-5,ASRRGFFSGNTIY
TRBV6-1,ASRQYNEQF
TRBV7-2,ASRWTGEFRPEAF
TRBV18,ASSPQTHNYGYT
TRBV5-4,ASSKGGQRSYEQY
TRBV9,ASRPPGQENYGYT
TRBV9,ASSRGNSNQPQH
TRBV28,ASSLRQGVAF
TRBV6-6,ASSYALAGWNNEQF
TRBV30,AWSRRNTGELF
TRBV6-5,ASSYREGQPQH
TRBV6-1,ASAVGGMWKNIQY
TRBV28,AIGDWGDASNYGYT
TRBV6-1,ASRGSGGVHSPLH